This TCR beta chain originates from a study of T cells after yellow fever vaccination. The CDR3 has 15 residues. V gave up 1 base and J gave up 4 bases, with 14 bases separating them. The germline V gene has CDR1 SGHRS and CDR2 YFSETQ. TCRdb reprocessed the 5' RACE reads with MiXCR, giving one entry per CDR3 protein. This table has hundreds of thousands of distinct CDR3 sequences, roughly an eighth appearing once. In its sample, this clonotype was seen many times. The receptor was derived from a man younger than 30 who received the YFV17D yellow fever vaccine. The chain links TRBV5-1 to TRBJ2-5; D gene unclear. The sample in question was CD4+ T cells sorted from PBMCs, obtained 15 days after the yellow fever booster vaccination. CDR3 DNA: TGCGCCAGCAGCTTGTTTGGAGCTGATGGAGAGACCCAGTACTTC. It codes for CASSLFGADGETQYF.